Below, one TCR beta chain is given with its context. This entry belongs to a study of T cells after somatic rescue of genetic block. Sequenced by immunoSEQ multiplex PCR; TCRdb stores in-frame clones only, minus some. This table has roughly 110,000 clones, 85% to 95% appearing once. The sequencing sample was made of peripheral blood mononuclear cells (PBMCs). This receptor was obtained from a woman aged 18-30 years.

CDR3 sequence: CASSLVGIRGYTF. Here the CDR3 DNA reads TGTGCCAGCAGTTTAGTTGGGATTCGGGGCTACACCTTC. The chain is built from TRBV28 and TRBJ1-2, with D hard to call. The V end was cut by 2 bases, the J end by 8 bases, with 12 bases between. The CDR3 totals 13 residues. Looked up from germline, CDR1 is MDHEN and CDR2 is SYDVKM.